The TCR beta chain described here comes from a study of early T cells in non-severe SARS-CoV-2 infection. Study-level background: Chains were not paired, and sequencing was done on bulk RNA from unsorted whole blood.

This clonotype was seen many times. Its antigen is unknown. Attachment of unique molecular identifiers was made to individual cDNA molecules. In TCRdb, the 5' RACE reads were re-called with MiXCR into one record per CDR3 protein. The sample yields approximately 52,000 distinct CDR3 sequences, 8.2% seen once. The V gene lost 4 bases and the J gene lost 3 bases, with 10 bases spanning the gap. Germline V gene data show CDR1 as LGHDT and CDR2 as YNNKEL (reference sequence). The length of the CDR3 is 13 residues. Study-wide points: Anti-spike CD8 specificities were favored by VDJdb matching, whose results missed private and CD4 specificities.

The chain links TRBV3-1 to TRBJ2-7; TRBD1 might be the D (6 bases). This receptor was identified in an adult who was a healthcare worker with PCR-confirmed SARS-CoV-2 infection or an uninfected control (not recorded which). Sequenced material: whole blood. CDR3 bases: TGTGCCAGCAGCCGACAGGAATTCTACGAGCAGTACTTC. The encoded protein is CASSRQEFYEQYF.